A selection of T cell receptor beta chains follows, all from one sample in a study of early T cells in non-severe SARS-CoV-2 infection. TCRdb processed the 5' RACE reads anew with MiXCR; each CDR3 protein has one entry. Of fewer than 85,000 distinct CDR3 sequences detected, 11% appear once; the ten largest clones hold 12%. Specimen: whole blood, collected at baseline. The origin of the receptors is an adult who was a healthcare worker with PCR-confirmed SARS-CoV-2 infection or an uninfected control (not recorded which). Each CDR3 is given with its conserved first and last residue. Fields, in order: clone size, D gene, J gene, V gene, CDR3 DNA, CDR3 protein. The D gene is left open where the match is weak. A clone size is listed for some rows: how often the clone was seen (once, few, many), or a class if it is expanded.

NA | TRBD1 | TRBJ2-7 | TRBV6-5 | TGTGCCAGCTCGAAGACAGGGATCGTTCCAACCTACGAGCAGTACTTC | CASSKTGIVPTYEQYF
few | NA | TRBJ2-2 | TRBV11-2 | TGTGCCAGCAGCCAGTGGGGCAGGGCGAACACCGGGGAGCTGTTTTTT | CASSQWGRANTGELFF
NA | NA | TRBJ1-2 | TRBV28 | TGTGCCAGCAGTAAAACTTCGAGGGCTGGCTACACCTTC | CASSKTSRAGYTF
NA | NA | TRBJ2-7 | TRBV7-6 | TGTGCCAGCAGCCCAAGACGCGGGGGACAGCCCTACGAGCAGTACTTC | CASSPRRGGQPYEQYF
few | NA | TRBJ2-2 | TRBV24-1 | TGTGCCACCAGTGACTCTGACAGGGAGGCCGGGGAGCTGTTTTTT | CATSDSDREAGELFF
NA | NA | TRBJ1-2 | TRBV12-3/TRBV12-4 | TGTGCCAGCAGTTTAGCAGGGAAGAACTATGGCTACACCTTC | CASSLAGKNYGYTF
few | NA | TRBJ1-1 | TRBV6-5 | TGTGCCAGCAGTTATGGCAGAACGCGGACTGAAGCTTTCTTT | CASSYGRTRTEAFF
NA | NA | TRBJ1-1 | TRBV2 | TGTGCCAGCAACCTCCCCGACAGTGGCGCTTTCTTT | CASNLPDSGAFF
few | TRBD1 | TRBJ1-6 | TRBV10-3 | TGTGCCATCAGTCAGACAGGGTCCTATAATTCACCCCTCCACTTT | CAISQTGSYNSPLHF
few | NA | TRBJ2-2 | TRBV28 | TGTGCCAGCAGTCAGACAGTGACCGGGGAGCTGTTTTTT | CASSQTVTGELFF
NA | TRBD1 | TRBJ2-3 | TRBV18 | TGTGCCAGCTCACCGTTGGCCCTTAACAGGGGCTATACGCAGTATTTT | CASSPLALNRGYTQYF
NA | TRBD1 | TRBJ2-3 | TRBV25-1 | TGTGCCAGCAGTGAGTCCGAGGACAGGGTAACGCAGTATTTT | CASSESEDRVTQYF
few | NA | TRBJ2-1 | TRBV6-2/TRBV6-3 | TGTGCCAGCAGTTTCCAGATCCACAATGAGCAGTTCTTC | CASSFQIHNEQFF
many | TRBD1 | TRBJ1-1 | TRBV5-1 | TGCGCCAGCAGCCCGGGGGACAGGGAGAACACTGAAGCTTTCTTT | CASSPGDRENTEAFF
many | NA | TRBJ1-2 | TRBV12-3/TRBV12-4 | TGTGCCAGCAGTTTTGGCACGAACTATGGCTACACCTTC | CASSFGTNYGYTF
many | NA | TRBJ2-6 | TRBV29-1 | TGCAGCGTTGGACAGGGAGGAGGCGGCGTCCTGACTTTC | CSVGQGGGGVLTF
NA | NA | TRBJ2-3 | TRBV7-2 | TGTGCCAGCAGCCCTGGGAGAAGCACAGATACGCAGTATTTT | CASSPGRSTDTQYF
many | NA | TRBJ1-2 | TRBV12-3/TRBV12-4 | TGTGCCAGCAGTTTAGCGGGGAACTATGGCTACACCTTC | CASSLAGNYGYTF